The clone carrying this T cell receptor beta chain is a singleton in its sample. The protocol was immunoSEQ multiplex PCR, while the TCRdb copy is restricted to in-frame clones and leaves out a portion. The sample lists around 63,000 clones; 92% were seen once. Trimming at V came to 1 base and at J to 2 bases, leaving 3 bases not matched to a gene. CDR3 length: 15 amino acids. The germline V gene has CDR1 LGHNA and CDR2 YNFKEQ. This sample is drawn from a study of T cell changes during pregnancy in multiple sclerosis. V usage is TRBV4-2 and J usage is TRBJ2-5; 8 bases fit TRBD1. Here the sequenced sample was peripheral blood, taken after pregnancy. This receptor was taken from a female donor with multiple sclerosis, enrolled in a pregnancy study. CDR3 amino acids: CASSQVYRGQETQYF. In DNA, the CDR3 is TGTGCCAGCAGCCAAGTTTACAGGGGGCAAGAGACCCAGTACTTC.